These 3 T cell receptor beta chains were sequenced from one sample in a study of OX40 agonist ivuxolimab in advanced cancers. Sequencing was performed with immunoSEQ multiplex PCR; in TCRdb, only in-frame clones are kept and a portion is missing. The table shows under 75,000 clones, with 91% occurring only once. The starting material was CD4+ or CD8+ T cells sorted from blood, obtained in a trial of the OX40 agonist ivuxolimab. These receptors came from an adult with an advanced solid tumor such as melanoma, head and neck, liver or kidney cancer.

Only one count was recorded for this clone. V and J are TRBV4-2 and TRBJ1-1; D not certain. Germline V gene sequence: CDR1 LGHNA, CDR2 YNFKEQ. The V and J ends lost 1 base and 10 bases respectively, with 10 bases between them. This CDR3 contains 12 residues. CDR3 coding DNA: TGTGCCAGCAGCCAAGGGGCAAGGGTAGCTTTCTTT. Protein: CASSQGARVAFF.

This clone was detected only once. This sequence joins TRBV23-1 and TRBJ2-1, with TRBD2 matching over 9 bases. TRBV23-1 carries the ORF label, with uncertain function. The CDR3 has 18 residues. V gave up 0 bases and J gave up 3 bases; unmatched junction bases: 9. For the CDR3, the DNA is TGCGCCAGCAGTCAATCTAGTGGGGCTAGCGGGAACTACAATGAGCAGTTCTTC. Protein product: CASSQSSGASGNYNEQFF.

The CDR3 DNA reads TGTGCCAGCAGTTTCGGTCAGAATGAGCAGTTCTTC. Translated: CASSFGQNEQFF. The chain uses TRBV27 and TRBJ2-1; no reliable D call. CDR1 is MNHEY and CDR2 is SMNVEV in the germline V gene (reference sequence). Trimming took 3 bases from V and 7 from J, leaving 7 bases between them. The CDR3 totals 12 residues.